This T cell receptor (beta chain) comes out of a study of tumor and adjacent non-tumor tissue in lung cancer. Study-wide background: There were approximately twelve adenocarcinoma, a couple of squamous cell carcinoma and 1 small cell lung cancer cases.

The library came from three nested PCR rounds adapted from ARM-PCR protocols. In TCRdb, the multiplex PCR reads were re-called with MiXCR into one record per CDR3 protein. This table has about 93,000 distinct CDR3 sequences, roughly 70% appearing once. The length of the CDR3 is 12 residues. This clonotype was found once. Its antigen remains unidentified. The junction and the germline gene differ at one end; a read error may be behind it. Study-wide results and caveats: Patients with more diverse tumor TCRs had worse survival. Top 100 clones took a larger repertoire share in normal lung.

No cell sorting was done before RNA was extracted from the tissue. The clonotype originates from a man aged 55 to 70 with non-small cell lung cancer. The chain recombines TRBV12-3 or TRBV12-4 with TRBJ1-2, with 7 nucleotides matching TRBD1. Input material: lung tumor tissue. CDR3 sequence reads: CASSRDSYGHIF. Written as DNA, the CDR3 is TGTGCCAGCAGCAGGGACAGTTATGGCCACATCTTC.